This T cell receptor beta chain was sequenced during a study of regulatory T cells in long-lasting Graves disease. Findings of the study overall: The persistent group shared around 2,700 public clonotypes, more than the approximately 930 shared by new patients.

CDR3 regions were amplified by Arm-PCR using iRepertoire HTBI primers to build TCR beta libraries. Each CDR3 protein gets one entry after TCRdb re-called the multiplex PCR reads with MiXCR. The data hold about 430,000 distinct CDR3 sequences, with roughly 23% observed a single time. Specified time point: persistent/refractory GD, antithyroid drugs over 5 years with positive TRAb. PBMC-extracted RNA yielded the TCR library. Trimming shortened V by 0 bases and J by 8 bases, and 16 bases separated the two germline ends. The CDR3 runs to 15 residues. Looked up from germline, CDR1 is MNHNS and CDR2 is SASEGT. Ten or more counts support this clonotype. Its antigen is currently unknown.

The receptor comes from a female donor with Graves disease. The V gene is TRBV6-1, the J gene TRBJ1-2, with a tentative D call TRBD1 (6 bases). The sequencing here drew on peripheral blood mononuclear cells (PBMCs), taken when the disease was refractory, from a patient treated with antithyroid drugs. CDR3 in amino acids: CASSEAGAGEKGYTF. In DNA, the CDR3 is TGTGCCAGCAGTGAAGCAGGGGCAGGGGAGAAAGGCTACACCTTC.